This T cell receptor beta chain came from a study of cytomegalovirus exposure and HLA in healthy donors. Looked up from germline, CDR1 is MNHEY and CDR2 is SMNVEV (reference sequence). This CDR3 contains 13 residues. V lost 3 bases and J lost 4, with 7 bases in between. The PCR employed 60 Vbeta primers together with 13 Jbeta primers. Study processing details: Among the unique TCR beta chains that a later analysis counted, about 84 million in all, roughly 10 million were shared. TCRdb keeps only in-frame clones here, not all; method: immunoSEQ multiplex PCR. V, J and clone size reflect that table, while D and trimming were determined from the DNA. The repertoire includes about 160,000 clones, approximately 70% of them detected once, and less than 8.5% sits in the top ten.

The gene calls are TRBV27 and TRBJ1-3; D gene unclear. Sequencing input: PBMCs. This receptor was obtained from a man aged 35 to 55 in good health and CMV-seropositive. DNA of the CDR3: TGTGCCAGCAGTTTGGGCGTGGGAAACACCATATATTTT. Translating gives CASSLGVGNTIYF.